Below, 21 T cell receptor beta chains from the same sample are listed, as sequenced in a study of blood T cell repertoires in COVID-19. TCRdb keeps only in-frame clones here, not all; method: immunoSEQ multiplex PCR. The data hold about 32,000 clones, with roughly 91% observed a single time. The sample comprised peripheral blood. These receptors came from a man in his sixties or seventies with active or convalescent COVID-19.

This clone appeared once. V is TRBV7-9 and J is TRBJ1-2; TRBD1 is a possible D gene (6 bases). The germline V gene encodes CDR1 SEHNR and CDR2 FQNEAQ (reference sequence). V was cut by 5 bases and J by 3 bases, with 10 bases left in between. The CDR3 consists of 13 residues. CDR3 residues: CASSRRQDYGYTF. For the CDR3, the DNA is TGTGCCAGCAGCCGGAGACAGGACTATGGCTACACCTTC.

This clone was seen only once. The junction does not match germline at one end; this may be a read error. The genes are TRBV6-1 and TRBJ2-7; D uncertain. The germline V gene has CDR1 MNHNS and CDR2 SASEGT. The CDR3 is made up of 12 amino acids. The CDR3 here is CASREGLYEQYF. The CDR3 DNA follows: TGTGCCAGCAGGGAAGGGCTGTACGAGCAGTACTTC.

The chain uses TRBV4-1 and TRBJ1-3; 10 bases are a match to TRBD1. Trimming removed 3 bases from V and 1 base from J; junction bases left unmatched: 6. This CDR3 contains 17 residues. Germline values: CDR1 MGHRA, CDR2 YSYEKL. CDR3 DNA sequence: TGCGCCAGCAGCCACTTGGACAGGGGGAGGTCTGGAAACACCATATATTTT. It is translated as CASSHLDRGRSGNTIYF.

This clone was recorded once. V usage is TRBV5-1 and J usage is TRBJ1-6; no clear D. Germline CDR1 reads SGHRS; CDR2 reads YFSETQ. The CDR3 is made up of 15 amino acids. V was clipped by 2 bases and J by 8 bases, with 14 bases between them. The CDR3 region is CASSLTTGADSPLHF. CDR3 coding DNA: TGCGCCAGCAGCTTAACGACGGGTGCGGATTCACCCCTCCACTTT.

The chain links TRBV9 to TRBJ2-2, with D maybe TRBD1 (5 bases). The V gene's germline CDR1 is SGDLS and CDR2 YYNGEE. There are 14 residues in the CDR3. V was clipped by 5 bases and J by 6 bases, with 14 bases between them. CDR3: CASSTQGNPGELFF. CDR3 nucleotide sequence: TGTGCCAGCAGTACCCAGGGAAATCCCGGGGAGCTGTTTTTT.

The chain uses TRBV2 and TRBJ2-5, with 8 bases matching TRBD2. Germline V gene data show CDR1 as SNHLY and CDR2 as FYNNEI. This CDR3 region has 14 residues. The ends lost 6 bases at V and 5 bases at J; junction bases unmatched: 8. The CDR3 sequence is CASSGGGRRETQYF. The CDR3 DNA reads as TGTGCCAGCAGCGGGGGGGGCCGGCGGGAGACCCAGTACTTC.

In this sample, this clone turned up a few times. V usage is TRBV18 and J usage is TRBJ1-3, with 7 nucleotides matching TRBD1. The trim removed 1 base at V and 3 bases at J, leaving 6 bases unmatched. Germline V gene data show CDR1 as KGHSH and CDR2 as LQKENI. This CDR3 spans 16 amino acids. In DNA, the CDR3 is TGTGCCAGCTCACCACTGGCGACAGGGATTGGAAACACCATATATTTT. The encoded protein is CASSPLATGIGNTIYF.

The chain couples TRBV6-5 to TRBJ1-5, with D tentatively TRBD1 (6 bases). The ends were cut back, 0 bases at V and 7 bases at J, with 13 bases in the middle. The CDR3 covers 15 residues. Germline CDR1 reads MNHEY; CDR2 reads SVGAGI. The CDR3 here is CASSYSSGGRQPQHF. The CDR3 DNA is TGTGCCAGCAGTTACTCGAGTGGGGGCCGGCAGCCCCAGCATTTT.

J is TRBJ1-3 and V is TRBV15; D gene unclear. CDR3 length: 15 residues. Deletions cut 0 bases from V and 7 bases from J, with 13 bases between. Germline assignment: CDR1 LNHNV and CDR2 YYDKDF (reference sequence). CDR3 region: CATSRDRGLENTIYF. The CDR3 bases are TGTGCCACCAGCAGAGATCGAGGGTTAGAGAACACCATATATTTT. The full variable domain, its missing parts supplied by reference TRBV15 and TRBJ1-3, is DAMVIQNPRYQVTQFGKPVTLSCSQTLNHNVMYWYQQKSSQAPKLLFHYYDKDFNNEADTPDNFQSRRPNTSFCFLDIRSPGLGDTAMYLCATSRDRGLENTIYFGEGSWLTVV.

This chain links TRBV5-1 with TRBJ2-5; 13 bases line up with TRBD2. The CDR3 has 14 residues. V shed 4 bases, J shed 5 bases, and the junction held 2 bases outside the gene matches. The germline V gene encodes CDR1 SGHRS and CDR2 YFSETQ. This CDR3 reads CASSGTSGTETQYF. The CDR3 DNA sequence: TGCGCCAGCAGCGGGACTAGCGGGACGGAGACCCAGTACTTC.

The rearrangement joins TRBV5-8 to TRBJ1-2; TRBD1 agrees at 10 bases. Losses at the gene ends were 5 bases for V and 8 bases for J; bases not matched to a gene: 6. Germline V lookup: CDR1 SGHTS, CDR2 YDEGEE. CDR3 length: 13 residues. CDR3 in DNA: TGTGCCAGCAGTCGACAGGGGGCAAGAGGCTACACCTTC. Translating it yields CASSRQGARGYTF.

The gene calls are TRBV3-1 (or the pseudogene TRBV3-2) and TRBJ2-5; 11 bases are shared with TRBD1. Trimming took 2 bases from V and 3 from J; bases not matched to a gene: 5. CDR3 length: 16 amino acids. Germline loops: CDR1 LGHDT, CDR2 YNNKEL (reference sequence). CDR3 amino acids: CASSQYRDRGKETQYF. The CDR3 DNA sequence: TGTGCCAGCAGCCAATACCGGGACAGGGGGAAAGAGACCCAGTACTTC.

The V and J genes are TRBV9 and TRBJ2-3; unclear D gene. The CDR3 extends over 14 amino acids. V lost 0 bases and J lost 5, with 10 bases in between. CDR1 is SGDLS and CDR2 is YYNGEE in the germline V gene. CDR3 DNA sequence: TGTGCCAGCAGCGTAGGGGCAGCCGGAGATACGCAGTATTTT. Translated, it gives CASSVGAAGDTQYF.

The chain couples TRBV2 to TRBJ1-2, with D perhaps TRBD1 (6 bases). V gave up 8 bases and J gave up 0 bases, with 13 bases separating them. CDR3 length: 14 amino acids. Looked up from germline, CDR1 is SNHLY and CDR2 is FYNNEI. CDR3 amino acids: CASYRGGSNYGYTF. DNA for the CDR3: TGTGCCAGCTATAGGGGGGGCTCTAACTATGGCTACACCTTC.

This clone was detected a few times. The rearrangement uses TRBV7-9 and TRBJ2-3; D perhaps matches TRBD1 (5 bases). Germline CDR1 and CDR2: SEHNR and FQNEAQ (reference sequence). The V end lost 5 bases, the J end lost 6 bases, and 18 bases lay between the germline ends. This CDR3 is 15 amino acids long. CDR3 protein: CASSGRVLGLDTQYF. The CDR3 DNA follows: TGTGCCAGCAGCGGCCGGGTCTTGGGGCTCGATACGCAGTATTTT.

J is TRBJ2-5 and V is TRBV5-1, with a tentative D call TRBD2 (5 bases). CDR3 length: 16 residues. Germline V lookup: CDR1 SGHRS, CDR2 YFSETQ. V lost 0 bases to trimming and J lost 3 bases, with 15 bases between them. In DNA, the CDR3 is TGCGCCAGCAGCTTGGGAACGGGATCGAGGGAAGAGACCCAGTACTTC. Translating it yields CASSLGTGSREETQYF. Full variable domain (outside the CDR3, taken from reference TRBV5-1 and TRBJ2-5): KAGVTQTPRYLIKTRGQQVTLSCSPISGHRSVSWYQQTPGQGLQFLFEYFSETQRNKGNFPGRFSGRQFSNSRSEMNVSTLELGDSALYLCASSLGTGSREETQYFGPGTRLLVL.

The gene calls are TRBV25-1 and TRBJ1-1; D possibly corresponds to TRBD1 (5 bases). Germline V gives CDR1 MGHDK, CDR2 SYGVNS. CDR3 length: 15 residues. Trimming cost V 3 bases and J 0 bases, with 11 bases left between them. The CDR3 reads CASSEQGTMNTEAFF. The CDR3 DNA is TGTGCCAGCAGTGAGCAGGGTACAATGAACACTGAAGCTTTCTTT.

J is TRBJ1-2 and V is TRBV7-8, with TRBD1 matching 11 bases. The V gene end was trimmed by 5 bases and the J gene end by 3 bases; junction bases not matched to a gene: 8. Germline V gene lookup returns CDR1 SGHVS and CDR2 FQNEAQ. The CDR3 runs 16 residues. The CDR3 region is CASSLRTGGDDYGYTF. DNA for the CDR3: TGTGCCAGCAGCCTGAGGACAGGGGGCGATGACTATGGCTACACCTTC.

The V and J genes are TRBV12-3 or TRBV12-4 and TRBJ1-4, with D unclear. The V end was cut by 0 bases, the J end by 13 bases, with 12 bases between. The length of the CDR3 is 13 residues. DNA for the CDR3: TGTGCCAGCAGTTTAGCGCCTGCGGGTAGACTGTTTTTT. This translates into CASSLAPAGRLFF.

This chain connects TRBV2 to TRBJ2-1, with D tentatively TRBD2 (6 bases). With 4 bases removed from V and 3 bases from J, the gap between germline ends came to 10 bases. Per germline, CDR1 SNHLY and CDR2 FYNNEI. The CDR3 spans 14 residues. CDR3 loop: CASSAGLVYNEQFF. The CDR3 nucleotides read TGTGCCAGCAGTGCGGGACTCGTCTACAATGAGCAGTTCTTC.

The chain has TRBV7-9 and TRBJ1-4, with 8 bases matching TRBD1. V trimming: 5 bases; J trimming: 4 bases; junction bases outside the gene matches: 6. This CDR3 comprises 15 residues. Germline V gene data show CDR1 as SEHNR and CDR2 as FQNEAQ (reference sequence). CDR3 loop: CASSAQGANNEKLFF. For the CDR3, the DNA is TGTGCCAGCAGCGCCCAGGGGGCAAATAATGAAAAACTGTTTTTT.